Listed below are T cell receptor beta chains from one sample, sequenced in a study of early T cells in non-severe SARS-CoV-2 infection. TCRdb analysed the 5' RACE reads with MiXCR anew, one entry per CDR3 protein. The table has around 79,000 distinct CDR3 sequences, about 10% seen once. The source material was whole blood, sampled at baseline. These receptors all stem from an adult who was a healthcare worker with PCR-confirmed SARS-CoV-2 infection or an uninfected control (not recorded which). Each CDR3 is given with its conserved first and last residue. Each record gives: clone size, J gene, V gene, CDR3 protein. A clone size is listed for some rows: how often the clone was seen (once, few, many), or a class if it is expanded.

few,TRBJ1-3,TRBV12-3/TRBV12-4,CASSLASVNTIYF
-,TRBJ2-6,TRBV19,CASKGPPSGANVLTF
many,TRBJ1-2,TRBV12-5,CASGSGHAFYGYTF
many,TRBJ2-3,TRBV6-2/TRBV6-3,CASSYGPHVDTQYF
few,TRBJ2-2,TRBV5-1,CASSLAATGELFF
few,TRBJ2-3,TRBV23-1,CASSQSGRMNTQYF
-,TRBJ2-7,TRBV6-1,CASTDTGPGEQYF
-,TRBJ2-1,TRBV21-1,CASSKEERGPDNEQFF
few,TRBJ2-2,TRBV28,CATLLQGAVGELFF
-,TRBJ2-3,TRBV10-3,CAISGRLAGATQYF
many,TRBJ2-5,TRBV7-9,CASSPTGAMETQYF
-,TRBJ2-2,TRBV9,CASSKTPHLVSGELFF
few,TRBJ1-2,TRBV29-1,CSVRQGYGYTF
-,TRBJ2-2,TRBV6-5,CASRYDNRNTGELFF
-,TRBJ1-1,TRBV5-1,CASSLYSLNTEAFF
few,TRBJ2-1,TRBV5-4,CASSPRAPNNEQFF
many,TRBJ2-7,TRBV20-1,CSASTASYEQYF
few,TRBJ1-1,TRBV6-5,CASSYVRMNTEAFF
few,TRBJ1-3,TRBV12-5,CASVLQEGWGNTIYF
few,TRBJ2-7,TRBV2,CASRETGGYEQYF
few,TRBJ1-2,TRBV18,CASSPLPPSDYGYTF
-,TRBJ2-2,TRBV28,CASSFSGNTGELFF